In its sample, the clone carrying this T cell receptor beta chain is medium-sized. The antigen remains undetermined. General study results and limits: Naive CD4+ cells shared approximately 14% of tumor Treg sequences. Tumor memory CD4+ T cell TCR gene usage clustered with blood and lymph node memory CD4+ cells and lymph node naive CD4+ cells.

TRBV12-4/TRBJ1-2 clonotypes were amplified with adaptor-ligated barcode primers. MiXCR, run by TCRdb on the multiplex PCR reads, gives a single entry per CDR3 protein. The sample yields around 620 distinct CDR3 sequences, 3% to 4% seen once. The CDR3 is 13 residues long. With 3 bases removed from V and 3 bases from J, the gap between germline ends came to 8 bases. The TCR originated in a female donor with breast cancer. The gene calls are TRBV12-3 or TRBV12-4 and TRBJ1-2; D is unresolved. Sequencing was carried out using naive CD4+ T cells sorted from blood. The subset was: naive CD4+ T cells, CD4+CD45RA+CD25-. The CDR3 protein is CASSFDTDYGYTF. The CDR3 nucleotides are TGTGCCAGCAGTTTCGACACAGACTATGGCTACACCTTC.